These 25 T cell receptor beta chains were sequenced from one sample in a study of T cells in Graves' hyperthyroidism and ophthalmopathy. Using RNA transcripts as the source, TCR beta CDR3 regions were amplified. The HTBI set primed first-round TCR CDR3 RT-PCR. Using its own MiXCR run on the multiplex PCR reads, TCRdb lists one record per CDR3 protein. The data show approximately 410,000 distinct CDR3 sequences, approximately 14% seen once. The specimen sequenced was blood. All receptors derive from a young man with Graves' ophthalmopathy.

This clonotype occurred many times. The chain has TRBV5-1 and TRBJ2-1; D not certain. V shed 0 bases and J shed 0 bases, with 7 bases lying between them. The CDR3 is made up of 15 amino acids. CDR1 and CDR2 from the germline V gene are SGHRS and YFSETQ. The CDR3 DNA reads TGCGCCAGCAGCTTGGGGGATGCCTCCTACAATGAGCAGTTCTTC. Translating it yields CASSLGDASYNEQFF.

This clonotype was picked up a small number of times. The gene calls are TRBV18 and TRBJ1-2; possible D gene TRBD1, 6 bases. This CDR3 is 17 amino acids long. V was trimmed by 3 bases and J by 1 base, leaving 18 bases between them. Germline V gives CDR1 KGHSH, CDR2 LQKENI. The CDR3 region is CASSPTLRGESNYGYTF. In nucleotides, the CDR3 is TGTGCCAGCTCACCTACGCTAAGGGGGGAGAGTAACTATGGCTACACCTTC.

This clonotype was seen at least ten times. The chain couples TRBV5-1 to TRBJ2-2; TRBD1 is a possible D gene (6 bases). This CDR3 has 16 amino acids. V lost 1 base, J lost 1 base, and 11 bases lay in between. Germline V gives CDR1 SGHRS, CDR2 YFSETQ. In DNA form, the CDR3 reads TGCGCCAGCAGCTTGCAGGGGCCAGGGAACACCGGGGAGCTGTTTTTT. Protein product: CASSLQGPGNTGELFF.

This clonotype appeared many times. V and J are TRBV30 and TRBJ1-3; D is undetermined. The CDR3 is 14 residues long. Trimming took off 3 bases at V and 0 bases at J, with 9 bases between the two ends. CDR1 and CDR2 (germline): GTSNPN, SVGIG (reference sequence). CDR3 nucleotide sequence: TGTGCCTGGAGAGGACTTTACTCTGGAAACACCATATATTTT. This gives the protein CAWRGLYSGNTIYF.

About this clonotype: A single base separates this from a much larger clone, so it may be a read error. J is TRBJ2-5 and V is TRBV20-1, with TRBD2 as a possible D gene (6 bases). Germline lookup yields CDR1 DFQATT and CDR2 SNEGSKA (reference sequence). V was shortened by 5 bases and J by 2 bases, with 15 bases between the two germline ends. The CDR3 loop spans 14 amino acids. The CDR3 loop is CSASTLARQETQYF. CDR3 sequence (DNA): TGCAGTGCTTCCACCCTAGCGAGACAAGAGACCCAGTACTTC.

This clonotype showed up many times. V is TRBV2 and J is TRBJ1-4; the D is unclear. Trimming left V 7 bases short and J 8 bases short, with 11 bases between. The germline V gene encodes CDR1 SNHLY and CDR2 FYNNEI. The CDR3 totals 12 residues. The CDR3: CASNVRFEKLFF. DNA of the CDR3: TGTGCCAGCAACGTTCGTTTCGAAAAACTGTTTTTT.

The chain has TRBV12-3 or TRBV12-4 and TRBJ2-3; the match to TRBD2 covers 7 bases. CDR3 length: 15 amino acids. The J segment lost 2 bases and the V segment lost 1 base, leaving 3 bases of the junction unmatched. Written as DNA, the CDR3 is TGTGCCAGCAGTTTAGGACTAGCTTACACAGATACGCAGTATTTT. Its translation: CASSLGLAYTDTQYF.

Ten or more counts support this clonotype. The rearrangement uses TRBV5-1 and TRBJ2-5, with a weak D call TRBD1 (5 bases). Germline CDR1 reads SGHRS; CDR2 reads YFSETQ. The CDR3 is 14 residues long. Trimming shortened V by 4 bases and J by 4 bases, and 14 bases separated the two germline ends. The CDR3 DNA sequence: TGCGCCAGCAGCCCCCGCAGGGTGCGAGAGACCCAGTACTTC. Encoded protein: CASSPRRVRETQYF.

This chain links TRBV10-1 with TRBJ2-1; 8 positions agree with TRBD2. The CDR3 consists of 16 residues. Germline lookup yields CDR1 WNHNN and CDR2 SYGVQD (reference sequence). V lost 6 bases, J lost 4 bases, and 11 bases stayed unmatched. The CDR3, as DNA: TGCGCCAGCAGCCTGAGGTTGCGGGGGGCGTACAATGAGCAGTTCTTC. Its protein product is CASSLRLRGAYNEQFF.

This clonotype was counted many times. The rearrangement links TRBV3-1 to TRBJ2-5; D unresolved. Germline V lookup: CDR1 LGHDT, CDR2 YNNKEL (reference sequence). V was shortened by 0 bases and J by 5 bases, with 10 bases between the two germline ends. This CDR3 has 14 amino acids. The CDR3 DNA sequence: TGTGCCAGCAGCCAAGATGTGCCTAGTGAGACCCAGTACTTC. Translated: CASSQDVPSETQYF.

This clonotype was seen only once. One base away lies a much larger clone, so this may be a sequencing read error. This sequence joins TRBV6-1 and TRBJ1-2; 8 nucleotides agree with TRBD1. CDR1 and CDR2 from the germline V gene are MNHNS and SASEGT. This CDR3 comprises 13 residues. The junction had 4 bases not matched to a gene; V was cut back by 2 bases and J by 8 bases. The CDR3 protein is CASSERDRRGYTF. The CDR3 DNA reads as TGTGCCAGCAGTGAAAGGGACAGGCGAGGCTACACCTTC.

The sample holds many counts of this clonotype. The J gene is TRBJ1-1, the V gene TRBV29-1; D not certain. The CDR3 runs 10 residues. Germline V CDR1 and CDR2: SQVTM, ANQGSEA. Trimming stripped 6 bases from V and 1 base from J, with 3 bases between. The CDR3 here is CSVANTEAFF. The CDR3, as DNA: TGCAGCGTGGCGAACACTGAAGCTTTCTTT.

Remarks on this clonotype: A much larger clone lies a single base off, so this may be a read error. The V gene is TRBV27, the J gene TRBJ2-1, with 9 nucleotides matching TRBD2. V lost 6 bases and J lost 5; bases outside the gene matches: 5. From germline, CDR1 is MNHEY and CDR2 SMNVEV (reference sequence). The CDR3 covers 14 residues. In DNA form, the CDR3 reads TGTGCCAGCAGACCGGGACTAGCCAACAATGAGCAGTTCTTC. Its translation: CASRPGLANNEQFF.

This clonotype was recorded many times. The J gene is TRBJ1-1, the V gene TRBV3-1; TRBD1 might be the D (5 bases). This CDR3 comprises 14 residues. V lost 6 bases and J lost 0, with 11 bases in between. Germline assignment: CDR1 LGHDT and CDR2 YNNKEL (reference sequence). In DNA, the CDR3 is TGTGCCAGCAGTCGGAGGGGTATGAACACTGAAGCTTTCTTT. Translating gives CASSRRGMNTEAFF.

This clonotype appeared a few times. The V and J genes are TRBV3-1 and TRBJ1-5; no clear D. With 4 bases removed from V and 3 bases from J, the gap between germline ends came to 4 bases. The CDR3 sequence is 12 residues long. Germline loops: CDR1 LGHDT, CDR2 YNNKEL (reference sequence). CDR3 amino acids: CASSRNNQPQHF. In nucleotides, the CDR3 is TGTGCCAGCAGCCGAAACAATCAGCCCCAGCATTTT.

The V call is TRBV5-1, the J call TRBJ2-5, with D possibly being TRBD2 (5 bases). The CDR3 consists of 16 residues. Trimming left V 1 base short and J 3 bases short, with 16 bases between. Per germline, CDR1 SGHRS and CDR2 YFSETQ. The CDR3 is CASSLSQVGREETQYF. CDR3 coding DNA: TGCGCCAGCAGCTTGAGTCAAGTTGGGCGGGAAGAGACCCAGTACTTC.

This clonotype has a count of ten or more. This rearrangement joins TRBV20-1 to TRBJ2-1, with 10 nucleotides matching TRBD1. The V gene end was trimmed by 6 bases and the J gene end by 12 bases; junction bases not matched to a gene: 14. CDR1 and CDR2 (germline): DFQATT, SNEGSKA (reference sequence). This CDR3 is 14 amino acids long. CDR3 DNA: TGCAGTGCGGGACAGGGGAGTGCCCGCGGGGGGCAGTTCTTC. Translated, it gives CSAGQGSARGGQFF.

This clonotype occurred many times. The chain couples TRBV27 to TRBJ2-4; D is unclear. The germline gives CDR1 MNHEY, CDR2 SMNVEV (reference sequence). The CDR3 length is 14 residues. V lost 6 bases and J 0 bases, leaving 9 bases between the germline ends. As DNA, the CDR3 is TGTGCCAGCAGCTTAGGTGGAGCCAAAAACATTCAGTACTTC. Its translation: CASSLGGAKNIQYF.

The sample holds many counts of this clonotype. The V and J genes are TRBV6-1 and TRBJ2-1, with TRBD2 matching 8 bases. Losses at the gene ends were 9 bases for V and 3 bases for J; bases not matched to a gene: 16. CDR3 length: 17 amino acids. The germline gives CDR1 MNHNS, CDR2 SASEGT. The DNA for the CDR3 is TGTGCCAGTAATAAAGAAGCCGGGACTAGTCTCTACAATGAGCAGTTCTTC. Protein: CASNKEAGTSLYNEQFF.

This clonotype has a handful of counts. The chain carries TRBV19 and TRBJ2-1; TRBD2 agrees at 8 bases. CDR1 LNHDA and CDR2 SQIVND come from the germline V gene (reference sequence). This CDR3 region has 15 residues. Trimming removed 6 bases from V and 4 bases from J; junction bases left unmatched: 8. CDR3 bases: TGTGCCAGTAGGAGGACGGGAGGGGGGTACAATGAGCAGTTCTTC. This gives the protein CASRRTGGGYNEQFF.

Details on this clonotype: Just one base apart from a much larger clone, this may be a read error. The genes are TRBV2 and TRBJ1-1; D gene unclear. Germline CDR1 SNHLY, CDR2 FYNNEI. V dropped 2 bases and J dropped 7 bases, with 8 bases sitting between them. The CDR3 consists of 12 residues. CDR3 loop: CASSEKRIEAFF. CDR3 sequence (DNA): TGTGCCAGCAGTGAAAAGCGGATTGAAGCTTTCTTT.

This clonotype was observed many times. This sequence joins TRBV5-1 and TRBJ2-7; TRBD2 aligns across 9 bases. J gave up 3 bases and V 0 bases, and 4 bases lay outside the gene matches. Germline values: CDR1 SGHRS, CDR2 YFSETQ. CDR3 length: 15 amino acids. CDR3 loop: CASSLGGLAGYEQYF. The CDR3, as DNA: TGCGCCAGCAGCTTGGGGGGACTAGCCGGCTACGAGCAGTACTTC.

This clonotype came up many times. V usage is TRBV6-5 and J usage is TRBJ2-7; D may be TRBD2 (6 bases). The ends were cut back, 2 bases at V and 4 bases at J, with 12 bases in the middle. CDR1 MNHEY and CDR2 SVGAGI come from the germline V gene. The CDR3 is 14 residues long. CDR3 amino acids: CASSYGGEKYEQYF. DNA of the CDR3: TGTGCCAGCAGTTACGGCGGGGAAAAATACGAGCAGTACTTC.

This clonotype appeared many times. This sequence joins TRBV12-3 or TRBV12-4 and TRBJ1-2; 10 bases fit TRBD1. V lost 7 bases and J lost 0; bases outside the gene matches: 2. The CDR3 has 14 residues. This CDR3 reads CASTGTGANYGYTF. The CDR3 region has the DNA TGTGCCAGCACCGGGACAGGGGCTAACTATGGCTACACCTTC.

This clonotype was seen repeatedly, ten times or more. The chain combines TRBV15 with TRBJ2-7, with a possible D match to TRBD1 (6 bases). Germline V gene data show CDR1 as LNHNV and CDR2 as YYDKDF (reference sequence). CDR3 length equals 15 residues. V lost 1 base to trimming and J lost 0 bases, with 10 bases between them. In DNA, the CDR3 is TGTGCCACCAGCAGAGGTGGGGACACCTCCTACGAGCAGTACTTC. Amino acid sequence: CATSRGGDTSYEQYF.